A selection of T cell receptor beta chains follows, all from one sample in a study of monozygotic twins with inflammatory bowel disease. TCRdb re-called the 5' RACE reads and shows each CDR3 protein once, DNA omitted. This listing includes some 200,000 distinct CDR3 sequences. Material for sequencing was blood. These receptors were taken from a human donor with ulcerative colitis or Crohn's disease, or a healthy co-twin of an affected twin (not recorded which). The CDR3 runs from the conserved cysteine through the conserved F or W.

V	J	CDR3
TRBV6-1	TRBJ1-6	CASRRLGGDYSPLHF
TRBV28	TRBJ1-1	CASSSTGGVPNTEAFF
TRBV7-2	TRBJ2-1	CASSFVAGDEQFF
TRBV25-1	TRBJ2-6	CASSGRRGAAGANVLTF
TRBV3-1	TRBJ2-3	CASSASPDTQYF
TRBV5-1	TRBJ1-6	CASSFIGQSSYNSPLHF
TRBV7-2	TRBJ2-1	CATARGAGEQFF
TRBV5-1	TRBJ1-4	CASSLDADEKLFF
TRBV6-6	TRBJ1-1	CASKENTEAFF
TRBV7-3	TRBJ2-2	CASSSGRGTGSNTGELFF
TRBV7-9	TRBJ1-1	CASSPLLTEMNTEAFF
TRBV5-6	TRBJ1-1	CASTQLRGQRLGSEAFF
TRBV6-1	TRBJ1-6	CASKGVTYNSPLHF
TRBV5-1	TRBJ1-1	CASSLRDRGRAEAFF
TRBV5-1	TRBJ2-3	CASSFRGQGALDTQYF
TRBV12-3/TRBV12-4	TRBJ2-7	CASSYIGSGVGEQYF
TRBV7-8	TRBJ2-7	CASSPRDRGSPYEQYF
TRBV5-1	TRBJ2-3	CASRSGGRADTQYF
TRBV6-5	TRBJ1-6	CASSYRRGTDPYNSPLHF
TRBV9	TRBJ1-2	CASGRGGKDGYTF
TRBV5-1	TRBJ1-2	CASSRQQTNYGYTF
TRBV10-3	TRBJ1-3	CAISPQAALSGNTIYF
TRBV28	TRBJ2-3	CASTPTRLRSTDTQYF
TRBV10-3	TRBJ2-5	CAISDSGLQQETQYF
TRBV20-1	TRBJ2-1	CSATIGTSGGKQFF
TRBV5-1	TRBJ2-3	CASSSLTRTDTQYF
TRBV11-2	TRBJ2-7	CASSGPGLANYEQYF
TRBV5-1	TRBJ1-2	CASSLMVDYGYTF
TRBV12-3/TRBV12-4	TRBJ2-1	CASSPGVAGVEQFF
TRBV20-1	TRBJ2-7	CSARGPGGLSYEQYF
TRBV19	TRBJ1-3	CASNDSGNSGNTIYF